These T cell receptor beta chains were read from a single sample in a study of response to subunit inactivated influenza vaccine. MiXCR, run by TCRdb on the RT-PCR reads, gives a single entry per CDR3 protein. Of some 570,000 distinct CDR3 sequences in the sample, approximately 11% were seen once. The sample was also linked to a second study, of T cells expressing NK-cell markers.

The input for sequencing was PBMCs from blood, taken on the day of vaccination. The receptors come from a man aged 50 or older who received an inactivated influenza vaccine. The CDR3 runs from the conserved cysteine through the conserved F or W. The D gene is left open where the match is weak. The listing skips clone size in some rows; elsewhere it reads once, few, many or a size class.

-	many	11	TRBV12-3/TRBV12-4	TRBJ2-1	TGTGCCAGCAGTTTAGGGTCCCGAGAGTTCTTC	CASSLGSREFF
-	-	15	TRBV6-5	TRBJ1-1	TGTGCCAGCAGTTACTCGGGTTTCCCGGGACGAAATGCTTTCTTT	CASSYSGFPGRNAFF
-	many	15	TRBV4-3	TRBJ1-1	TGCGCCAGCAGCCAAGATTTTTTGGGTGGAACTGAAGCTTTCTTT	CASSQDFLGGTEAFF
-	few	12	TRBV27	TRBJ1-5	TGTGCCAGCAGTTTCATCAATCAGCCCCAGCATTTT	CASSFINQPQHF
-	-	20	TRBV20-1	TRBJ1-5	TGCAGTGCTGAGTGGGCCGGCGGACAGCTAGCGAAATATAGCAATCAGCCCCAGCATTTT	CSAEWAGGQLAKYSNQPQHF
TRBD2	few	16	TRBV5-1	TRBJ2-3	TGCGCCAGCAGCTTGACTAGCGGGGGGGAGACAGATACGCAGTATTTT	CASSLTSGGETDTQYF
TRBD1	-	17	TRBV28	TRBJ2-7	TGTGCCAGCAGTCCAGCATGGGAGACAGGGGGCGAGGACGAGCAGTACTTC	CASSPAWETGGEDEQYF
-	-	15	TRBV6-5	TRBJ2-1	TGTGCCAGCAGTTACAGGGGGGACTACTACAATGAGCAGTTCTTC	CASSYRGDYYNEQFF
-	few	14	TRBV4-1	TRBJ2-5	TGCGCCAGCAGCCATCCGGGAAAACAGGAGACCCAGTACTTC	CASSHPGKQETQYF
-	-	13	TRBV10-2	TRBJ2-2	TGCGCCAGCAGCCCTATTTCCCCCGGGGAGCTGTTTTTT	CASSPISPGELFF
-	many	13	TRBV9	TRBJ2-3	TGTGCCAGCAGCGTAGCTAGCACAGATACGCAGTATTTT	CASSVASTDTQYF
-	few	13	TRBV12-3/TRBV12-4	TRBJ1-6	TGTGCCAGCAGTGGGGTCAGTCATTCACCCCTCCACTTT	CASSGVSHSPLHF
-	-	14	TRBV12-3/TRBV12-4	TRBJ1-4	TGTGCCAGCAGTTCCGGGAACAACCCTGGCCGGCTGTTTTTT	CASSSGNNPGRLFF
TRBD1	-	16	TRBV5-1	TRBJ2-4	TGCGCCAGCAGCATACAGGGGGTCTATGGGGAAAACATTCAGTACTTC	CASSIQGVYGENIQYF
-	-	13	TRBV20-1	TRBJ2-3	TGCAGTGCCCCGTCCGGGGGCACAGATACGCAGTATTTT	CSAPSGGTDTQYF
TRBD2	-	15	TRBV7-9	TRBJ2-7	TGTGCCAGCAGCTTCGAGGCTAGCGGGAGGTACGAGCAGTACTTC	CASSFEASGRYEQYF
TRBD1	-	15	TRBV20-1	TRBJ1-6	TGCAGTGCTAAAAGGACAGGGGGAATGGGGTCACCCCTCCACTTT	CSAKRTGGMGSPLHF
TRBD1	many	13	TRBV7-2	TRBJ1-1	TGTGCCAGCACTGGACAGGGCCACACTGAAGCTTTCTTT	CASTGQGHTEAFF
-	many	12	TRBV28	TRBJ2-1	TGTGCCAGCGGGAGTTCCTACAATGAGCAGTTCTTC	CASGSSYNEQFF
TRBD2	few	18	TRBV20-1	TRBJ2-3	TGCAGTGCTAGAGACTTTCGCGGGGGGGCCGGGGGCACAGATACGCAGTATTTT	CSARDFRGGAGGTDTQYF
-	many	13	TRBV5-1	TRBJ1-1	TGCGCCAGCAGCTTGGAGTACGGCACTGAAGCTTTCTTT	CASSLEYGTEAFF
-	-	14	TRBV6-1	TRBJ1-4	TGTGCCAGCAGTCTTCAACCAACTAATGAAAAACTGTTTTTT	CASSLQPTNEKLFF
-	few	12	TRBV21-1	TRBJ2-1	TGTGCCAGCACAATGGTAAAGAATGAGCAGTTCTTC	CASTMVKNEQFF